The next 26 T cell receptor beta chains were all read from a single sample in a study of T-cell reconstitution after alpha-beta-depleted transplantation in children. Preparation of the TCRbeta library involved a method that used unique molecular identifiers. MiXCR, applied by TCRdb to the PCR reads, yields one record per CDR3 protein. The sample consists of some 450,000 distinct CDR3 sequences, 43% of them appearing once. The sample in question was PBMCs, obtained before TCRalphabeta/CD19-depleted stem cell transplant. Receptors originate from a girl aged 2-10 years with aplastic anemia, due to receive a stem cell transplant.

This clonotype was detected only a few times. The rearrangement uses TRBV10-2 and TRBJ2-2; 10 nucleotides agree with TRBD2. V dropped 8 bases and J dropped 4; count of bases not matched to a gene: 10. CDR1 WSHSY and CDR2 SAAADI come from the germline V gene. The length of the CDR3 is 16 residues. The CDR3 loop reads CASGGGAGGSTGELFF. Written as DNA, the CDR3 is TGCGCCAGCGGTGGGGGAGCGGGAGGGTCCACCGGGGAGCTGTTTTTT.

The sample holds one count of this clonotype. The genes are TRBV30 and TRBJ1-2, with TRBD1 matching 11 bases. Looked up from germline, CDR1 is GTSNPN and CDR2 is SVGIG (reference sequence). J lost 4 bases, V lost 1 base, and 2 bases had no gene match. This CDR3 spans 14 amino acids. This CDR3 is CAWSEGQGGYGYTF. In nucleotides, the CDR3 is TGTGCCTGGAGTGAGGGACAGGGGGGCTATGGCTACACCTTC. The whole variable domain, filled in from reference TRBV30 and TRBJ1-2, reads SQTIHQWPATLVQPVGSPLSLECTVEGTSNPNLYWYRQAAGRGLQLLFYSVGIGQISSEVPQNLSASRPQDRQFILSSKKLLLSDSGFYLCAWSEGQGGYGYTFGSGTRLTVV.

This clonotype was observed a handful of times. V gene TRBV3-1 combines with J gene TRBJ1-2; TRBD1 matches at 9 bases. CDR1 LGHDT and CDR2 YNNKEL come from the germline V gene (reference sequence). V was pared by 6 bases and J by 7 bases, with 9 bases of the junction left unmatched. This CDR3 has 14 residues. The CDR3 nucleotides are TGTGCCAGCAGTCGTACAGGGGGCGATTTTGGCTACACCTTC. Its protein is CASSRTGGDFGYTF.

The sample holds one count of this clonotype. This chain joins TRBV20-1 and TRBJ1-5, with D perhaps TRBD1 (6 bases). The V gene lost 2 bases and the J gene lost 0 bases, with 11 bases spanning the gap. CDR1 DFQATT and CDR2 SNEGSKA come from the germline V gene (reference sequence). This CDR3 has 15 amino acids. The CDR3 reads CSARPRTDSNQPQHF. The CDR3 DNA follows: TGCAGTGCTAGACCAAGGACAGATAGCAATCAGCCCCAGCATTTT.

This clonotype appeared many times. For the CDR3, the DNA is TGCGCCAGCAGCTTGGCCTCTCCCGCCAGGGGGAATCATGGCTACACCTTC. It is translated as CASSLASPARGNHGYTF. The rearrangement uses TRBV5-1 and TRBJ1-2, with 7 bases that match TRBD1. The V gene's germline CDR1 is SGHRS and CDR2 YFSETQ. The CDR3 is made up of 17 amino acids. J gave up 6 bases and V 0 bases, and 14 bases lay outside the gene matches.

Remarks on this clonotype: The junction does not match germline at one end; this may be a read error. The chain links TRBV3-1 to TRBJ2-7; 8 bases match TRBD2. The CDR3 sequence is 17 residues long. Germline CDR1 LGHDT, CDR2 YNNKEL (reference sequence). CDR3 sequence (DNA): TGTGCCACCAGCCAAGGTCACCTAGCGGGTCTGACCTACGAGCAGTACTTC. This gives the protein CATSQGHLAGLTYEQYF.

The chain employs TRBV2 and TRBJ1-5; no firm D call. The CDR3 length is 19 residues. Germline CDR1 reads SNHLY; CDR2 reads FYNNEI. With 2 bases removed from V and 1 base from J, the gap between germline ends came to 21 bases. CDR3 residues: CASSEFPYFIVESNQPQHF. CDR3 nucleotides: TGTGCCAGCAGTGAATTCCCATACTTCATAGTGGAGAGCAATCAGCCCCAGCATTTT.

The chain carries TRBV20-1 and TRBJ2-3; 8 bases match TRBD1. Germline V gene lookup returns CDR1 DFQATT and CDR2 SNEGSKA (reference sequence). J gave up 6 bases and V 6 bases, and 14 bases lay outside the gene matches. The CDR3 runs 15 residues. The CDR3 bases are TGCAGTGCCCTCCCGGAGACAGGGGTGAAGGATACGCAGTATTTT. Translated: CSALPETGVKDTQYF.

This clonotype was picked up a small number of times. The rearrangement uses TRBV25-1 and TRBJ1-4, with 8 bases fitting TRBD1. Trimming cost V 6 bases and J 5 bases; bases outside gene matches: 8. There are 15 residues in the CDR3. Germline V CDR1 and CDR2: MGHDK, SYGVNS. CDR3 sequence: CASSSYRGENEKLFF. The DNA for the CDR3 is TGTGCCAGCAGCTCCTACAGGGGGGAAAATGAAAAACTGTTTTTT.

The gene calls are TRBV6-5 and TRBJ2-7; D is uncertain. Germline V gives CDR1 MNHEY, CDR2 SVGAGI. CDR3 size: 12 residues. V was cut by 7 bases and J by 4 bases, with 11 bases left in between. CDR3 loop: CASTMNGYEQYF. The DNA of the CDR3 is TGTGCCAGCACTATGAACGGGTACGAGCAGTACTTC.

As DNA, the CDR3 is TGTGCCAGCAGGCCGGACTCTAATTCACCCCTCCACTTT. Residues: CASRPDSNSPLHF. This chain uses TRBV28 with TRBJ1-6; D uncertain. Per the germline V gene, CDR1 is MDHEN and CDR2 is SYDVKM. This CDR3 is built from 13 residues. Trimming removed 6 bases from V and 6 bases from J, with 9 bases in between.

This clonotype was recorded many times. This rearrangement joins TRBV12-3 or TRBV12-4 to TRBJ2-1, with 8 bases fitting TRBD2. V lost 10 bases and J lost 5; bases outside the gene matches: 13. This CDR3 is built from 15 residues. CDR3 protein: CATQRAGGTNNEQFF. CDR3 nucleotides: TGTGCCACTCAAAGGGCGGGAGGCACAAACAATGAGCAGTTCTTC.

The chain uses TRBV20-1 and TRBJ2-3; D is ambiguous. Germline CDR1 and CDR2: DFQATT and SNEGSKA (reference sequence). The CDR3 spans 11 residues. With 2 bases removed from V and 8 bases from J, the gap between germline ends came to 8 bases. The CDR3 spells CSARSRSTQYF. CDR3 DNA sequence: TGCAGTGCTAGATCACGGTCTACGCAGTATTTT.

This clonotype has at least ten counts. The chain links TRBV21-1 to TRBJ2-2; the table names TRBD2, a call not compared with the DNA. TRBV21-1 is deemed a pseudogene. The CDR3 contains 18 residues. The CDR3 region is CASSNRGRASGRTGELFF. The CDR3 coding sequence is TGTGCCAGCAGCAACCGCGGGAGGGCGTCGGGGAGAACCGGGGAGCTGTTTTTT.

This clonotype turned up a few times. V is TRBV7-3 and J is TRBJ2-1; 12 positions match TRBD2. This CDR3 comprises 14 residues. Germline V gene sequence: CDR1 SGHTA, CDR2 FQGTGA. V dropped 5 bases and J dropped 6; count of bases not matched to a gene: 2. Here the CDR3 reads CASSPTSGSNEQFF. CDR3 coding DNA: TGTGCCAGCAGCCCGACTAGCGGGAGCAATGAGCAGTTCTTC.

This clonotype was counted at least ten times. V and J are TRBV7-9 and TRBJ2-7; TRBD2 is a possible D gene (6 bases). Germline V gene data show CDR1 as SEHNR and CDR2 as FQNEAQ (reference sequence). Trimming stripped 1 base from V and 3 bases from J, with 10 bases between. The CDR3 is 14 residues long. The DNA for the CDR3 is TGTGCCAGCAGCTTAGTTCCGGGAGACTACGAGCAGTACTTC. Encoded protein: CASSLVPGDYEQYF.

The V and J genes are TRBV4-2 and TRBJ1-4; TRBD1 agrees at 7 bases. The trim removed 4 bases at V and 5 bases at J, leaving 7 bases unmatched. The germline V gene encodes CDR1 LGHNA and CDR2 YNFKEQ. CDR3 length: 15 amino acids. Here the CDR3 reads CASSLRDRKNEKLFF. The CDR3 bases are TGTGCCAGCAGCCTTCGGGACAGAAAAAATGAAAAACTGTTTTTT.

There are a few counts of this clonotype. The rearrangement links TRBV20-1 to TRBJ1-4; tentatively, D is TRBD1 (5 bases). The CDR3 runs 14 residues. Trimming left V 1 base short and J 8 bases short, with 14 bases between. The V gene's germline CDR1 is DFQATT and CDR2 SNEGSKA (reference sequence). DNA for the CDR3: TGCAGTGCTAGAGGGTCGGGGCACCGGGAAAAACTGTTTTTT. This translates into CSARGSGHREKLFF.

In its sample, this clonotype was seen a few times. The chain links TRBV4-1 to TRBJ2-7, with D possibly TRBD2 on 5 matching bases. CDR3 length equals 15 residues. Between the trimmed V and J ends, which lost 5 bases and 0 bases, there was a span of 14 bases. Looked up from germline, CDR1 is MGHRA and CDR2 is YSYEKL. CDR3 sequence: CASSSGLPSSYEQYF. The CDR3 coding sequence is TGCGCCAGCAGCTCGGGGTTACCAAGCTCCTACGAGCAGTACTTC.

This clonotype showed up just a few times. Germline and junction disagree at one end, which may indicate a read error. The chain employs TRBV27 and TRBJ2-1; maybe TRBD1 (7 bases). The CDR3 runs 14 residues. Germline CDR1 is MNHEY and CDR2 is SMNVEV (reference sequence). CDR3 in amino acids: CASSPGAGGNEQFF. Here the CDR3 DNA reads TGTGCCAGCAGTCCCGGGGCAGGGGGGAATGAGCAGTTCTTT.

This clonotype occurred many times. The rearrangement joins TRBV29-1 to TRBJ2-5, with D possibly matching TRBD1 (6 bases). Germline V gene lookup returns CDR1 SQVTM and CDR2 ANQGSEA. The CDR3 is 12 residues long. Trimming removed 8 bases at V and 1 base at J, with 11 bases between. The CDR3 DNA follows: TGCAGCTACAGGACAGTCCAAGAGACCCAGTACTTC. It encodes CSYRTVQETQYF. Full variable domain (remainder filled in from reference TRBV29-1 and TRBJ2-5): SAVISQKPSRDICQRGTSLTIQCQVDSQVTMMFWYRQQPGQSLTLIATANQGSEATYESGFVIDKFPISRPNLTFSTLTVSNMSPEDSSIYLCSYRTVQETQYFGPGTRLLVL.

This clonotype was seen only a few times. The CDR3 loop reads CASSLAPDRATYEQYF. DNA of the CDR3: TGCGCCAGCAGCTTGGCCCCCGACAGGGCCACCTACGAGCAGTACTTC. The rearrangement links TRBV5-1 to TRBJ2-7; 7 bases align to TRBD1. V lost 0 bases, J lost 2 bases, and 8 bases stayed unmatched. The CDR3 consists of 16 residues. Germline assignment: CDR1 SGHRS and CDR2 YFSETQ.

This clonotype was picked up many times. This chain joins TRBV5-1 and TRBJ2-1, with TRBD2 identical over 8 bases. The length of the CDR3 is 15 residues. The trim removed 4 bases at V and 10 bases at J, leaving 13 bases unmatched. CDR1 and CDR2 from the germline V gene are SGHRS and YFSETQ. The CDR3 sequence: CASSPLMAGRAEQFF. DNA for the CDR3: TGCGCCAGCAGCCCCCTGATGGCCGGGAGGGCCGAGCAGTTCTTC.

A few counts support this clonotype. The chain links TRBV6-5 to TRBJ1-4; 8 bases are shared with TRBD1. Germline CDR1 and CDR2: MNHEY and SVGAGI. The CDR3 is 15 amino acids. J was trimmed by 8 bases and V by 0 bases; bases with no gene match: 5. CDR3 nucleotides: TGTGCCAGCAGTTACTCGACAGGGGATGGGGAAAAACTGTTTTTT. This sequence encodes CASSYSTGDGEKLFF.

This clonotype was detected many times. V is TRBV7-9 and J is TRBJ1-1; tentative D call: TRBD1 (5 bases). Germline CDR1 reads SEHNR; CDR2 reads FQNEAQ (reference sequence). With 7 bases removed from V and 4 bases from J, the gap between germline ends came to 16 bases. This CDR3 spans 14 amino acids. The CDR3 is CASILYQGGTEAFF. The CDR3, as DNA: TGTGCCAGCATTTTATATCAGGGTGGCACTGAAGCTTTCTTT.

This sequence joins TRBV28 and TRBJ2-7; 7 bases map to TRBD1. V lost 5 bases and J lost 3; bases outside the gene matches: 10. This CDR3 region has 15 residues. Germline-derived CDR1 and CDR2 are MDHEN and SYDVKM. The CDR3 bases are TGTGCCAGCAGTCTCCCTTCCGGGACAGTCTACGAGCAGTACTTC. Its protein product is CASSLPSGTVYEQYF.